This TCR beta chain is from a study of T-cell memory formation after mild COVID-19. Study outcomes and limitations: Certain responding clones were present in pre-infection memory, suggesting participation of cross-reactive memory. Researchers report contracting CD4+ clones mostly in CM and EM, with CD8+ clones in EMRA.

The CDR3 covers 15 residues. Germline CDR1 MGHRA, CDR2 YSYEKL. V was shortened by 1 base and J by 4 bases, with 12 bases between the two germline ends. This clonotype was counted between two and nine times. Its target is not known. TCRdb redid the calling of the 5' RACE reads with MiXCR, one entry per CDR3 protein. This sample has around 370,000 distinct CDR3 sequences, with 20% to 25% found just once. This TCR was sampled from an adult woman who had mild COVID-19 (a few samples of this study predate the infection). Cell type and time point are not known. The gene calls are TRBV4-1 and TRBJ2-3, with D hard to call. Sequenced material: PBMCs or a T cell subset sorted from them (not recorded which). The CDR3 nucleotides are TGCGCCAGCAGCCAAGGACCGGCGTGGGCAGATACGCAGTATTTT. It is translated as CASSQGPAWADTQYF.